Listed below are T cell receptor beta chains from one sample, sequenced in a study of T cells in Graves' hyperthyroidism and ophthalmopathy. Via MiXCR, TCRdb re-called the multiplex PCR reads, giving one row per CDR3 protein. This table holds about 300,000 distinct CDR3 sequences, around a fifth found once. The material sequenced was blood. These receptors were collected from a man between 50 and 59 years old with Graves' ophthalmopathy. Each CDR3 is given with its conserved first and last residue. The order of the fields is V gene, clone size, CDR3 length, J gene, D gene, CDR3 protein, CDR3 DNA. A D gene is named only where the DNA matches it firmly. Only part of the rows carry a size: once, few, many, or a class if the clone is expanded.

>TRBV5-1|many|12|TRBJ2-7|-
CASSTDTYEQYF
TGCGCCAGCAGCACGGATACGTACGAGCAGTACTTC
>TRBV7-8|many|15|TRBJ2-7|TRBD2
CASSFLRDYVYEQYF
TGTGCCAGCAGCTTTCTCCGGGACTATGTCTACGAGCAGTACTTC
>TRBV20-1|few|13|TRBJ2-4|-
CSAPARGSNIQYF
TGCAGTGCTCCTGCTCGGGGATCAAACATTCAGTACTTC
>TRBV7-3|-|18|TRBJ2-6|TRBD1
CASSLTRQGESGANVLTF
TGTGCCAGCAGCTTAACGCGACAGGGAGAATCTGGGGCCAACGTCCTGACTTTC
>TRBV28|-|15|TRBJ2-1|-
CASTLTGTGYNEQFF
TGTGCCAGCACCTTAACAGGGACGGGGTACAATGAGCAGTTCTTC
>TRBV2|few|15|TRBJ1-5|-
CASSEQAGGNQPQHF
TGTGCCAGCAGTGAGCAGGCAGGAGGAAATCAGCCCCAGCATTTT
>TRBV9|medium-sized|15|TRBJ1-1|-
CASSVRQAPNTEAFF
TGTGCCAGCAGCGTCCGACAGGCGCCGAACACTGAAGCTTTCTTT
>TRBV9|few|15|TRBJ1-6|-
CASSVGWGGDSPLHF
TGTGCCAGCAGCGTAGGTTGGGGGGGGGATTCACCCCTCCACTTT
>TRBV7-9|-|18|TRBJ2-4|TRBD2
CASSTTSGGTLAKNIQYF
TGTGCCAGCAGCACGACTAGCGGGGGGACCCTAGCCAAAAACATTCAGTACTTC
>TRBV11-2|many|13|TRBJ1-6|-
CASSLNPGSPLHF
TGTGCCAGCAGCTTGAATCCAGGTTCACCCCTCCACTTT
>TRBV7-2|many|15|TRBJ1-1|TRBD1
CASSLGGQGDTEAFF
TGTGCCAGCAGCTTAGGGGGGCAGGGGGACACTGAAGCTTTCTTT
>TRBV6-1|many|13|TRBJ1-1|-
CASATLMNTEAFF
TGTGCCAGCGCGACACTTATGAACACTGAAGCTTTCTTT
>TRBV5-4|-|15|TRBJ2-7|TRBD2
CASSLGRENMYEQYF
TGTGCCAGCAGCTTGGGGCGGGAGAATATGTACGAGCAGTACTTC
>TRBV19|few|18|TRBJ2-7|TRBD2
CASSVDYGTSGRPYEQYF
TGTGCCAGTAGTGTAGATTACGGGACTAGCGGGAGACCCTACGAGCAGTACTTC
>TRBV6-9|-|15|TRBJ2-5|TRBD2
CASRYSGAGEETQYF
TGTGCCAGCAGATATAGCGGGGCCGGGGAAGAGACCCAGTACTTC
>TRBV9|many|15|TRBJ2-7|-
CASSVAPTATYEQYF
TGTGCCAGCAGCGTAGCTCCGACAGCAACCTACGAGCAGTACTTC
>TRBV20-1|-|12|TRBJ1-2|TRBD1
CSPQGENYGYTF
TGCAGTCCACAGGGGGAAAACTATGGCTACACCTTC
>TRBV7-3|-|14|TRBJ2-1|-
CASSLFALDNEQFF
TGTGCCAGCAGCTTATTCGCTCTGGACAATGAGCAGTTCTTC
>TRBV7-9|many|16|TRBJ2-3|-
CASRTDREFNTDTQYF
TGTGCCAGCAGAACTGACAGAGAGTTCAATACAGATACGCAGTATTTT
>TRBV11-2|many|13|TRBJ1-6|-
CASSSPPHRPLHF
TGTGCCAGCAGCTCCCCCCCCCACCGACCCCTCCACTTT
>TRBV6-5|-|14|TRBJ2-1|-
CASSYSRGWNEQFF
TGTGCCAGCAGTTACTCCCGGGGATGGAATGAGCAGTTCTTC
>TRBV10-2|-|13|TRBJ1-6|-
CASSGVGDSPLHF
TGCGCCAGCAGTGGGGTTGGCGATTCACCCCTCCACTTT
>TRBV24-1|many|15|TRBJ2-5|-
CATSDEQQSQETQYF
TGTGCCACCAGTGATGAACAACAGAGTCAAGAGACCCAGTACTTC
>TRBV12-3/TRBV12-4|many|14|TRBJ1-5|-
CASSQMQGNQPQHF
TGTGCCAGCAGCCAGATGCAGGGGAATCAGCCCCAGCATTTT
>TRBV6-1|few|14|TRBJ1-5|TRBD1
CASRGQGADQPQHF
TGTGCCAGCAGGGGACAGGGGGCCGATCAGCCCCAGCATTTT
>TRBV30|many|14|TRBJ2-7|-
CAWSVPEEVYEQYF
TGTGCCTGGAGTGTACCAGAGGAGGTCTACGAGCAGTACTTC
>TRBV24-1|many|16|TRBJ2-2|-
CATSDTGTVNTGELFF
TGTGCCACCAGTGACACCGGGACGGTGAACACCGGGGAGCTGTTTTTT
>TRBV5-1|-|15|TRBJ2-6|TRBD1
CASSLTGDGANVLTF
TGCGCCAGCAGCTTGACAGGGGACGGGGCCAACGTCCTGACTTTC
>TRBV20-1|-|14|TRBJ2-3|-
CSARDLGGTDTQYF
TGCAGTGCTAGAGATTTGGGAGGCACAGATACGCAGTATTTT
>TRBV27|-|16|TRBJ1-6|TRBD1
CASSPRTGGADSPLHF
TGTGCCAGCAGTCCCCGGACAGGGGGCGCCGATTCACCCCTCCACTTT
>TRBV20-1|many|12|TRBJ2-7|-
CSASSGRYEQYF
TGCAGTGCTAGTTCCGGCCGCTACGAGCAGTACTTC
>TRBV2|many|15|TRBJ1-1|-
CASSVSPGAGTEAFF
TGTGCCAGCAGTGTTTCCCCAGGGGCTGGCACTGAAGCTTTCTTT
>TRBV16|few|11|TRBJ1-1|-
CASSQGSEAFF
TGTGCCAGCAGCCAAGGTAGTGAAGCTTTCTTT
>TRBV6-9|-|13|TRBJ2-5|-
CASSYRVEGTQYF
TGTGCCAGCAGTTACAGAGTCGAAGGGACCCAGTACTTC
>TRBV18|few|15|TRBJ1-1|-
CASSPRDGRNTEAFF
TGTGCCAGCTCACCAAGGGACGGAAGGAACACTGAAGCTTTCTTT
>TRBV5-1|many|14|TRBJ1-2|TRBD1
CASSLEAGGRGYTF
TGCGCCAGCAGCTTGGAAGCAGGGGGTCGGGGCTACACCTTC
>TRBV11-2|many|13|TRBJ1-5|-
CASSLGGVQPQHF
TGTGCCAGCAGCTTGGGAGGAGTCCAGCCCCAGCATTTT
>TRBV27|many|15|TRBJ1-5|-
CASSLGEGGNQPQHF
TGTGCCAGCAGTTTGGGAGAAGGGGGCAATCAGCCCCAGCATTTT
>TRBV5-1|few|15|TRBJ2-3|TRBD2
CASTPLAGDTDTQYF
TGCGCCAGCACCCCCTTAGCGGGGGACACAGATACGCAGTATTTT
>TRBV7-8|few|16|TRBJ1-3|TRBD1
CASSYQGDALGNTIYF
TGTGCCAGCAGCTACCAGGGGGACGCCTTGGGCAACACCATATATTTT
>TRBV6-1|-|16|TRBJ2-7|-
CASGNPTGADSYEQYF
TGTGCCAGCGGGAACCCTACAGGCGCCGACTCCTACGAGCAGTACTTC
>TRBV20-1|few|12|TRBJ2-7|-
CSARGTSNEQYF
TGCAGTGCTAGAGGGACTTCCAACGAGCAGTACTTC
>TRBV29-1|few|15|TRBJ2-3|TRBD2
CSAWTSGGSTDTQYF
TGCAGCGCCTGGACTAGCGGGGGCTCCACAGATACGCAGTATTTT